This entry lists 20 T cell receptor beta chains sequenced from one sample in a study of blood T cell repertoires in COVID-19. Here immunoSEQ multiplex PCR was the method, and the copy in TCRdb shows in-frame clones only, minus some. The sample includes fewer than 350,000 clones, about 91% of them seen just once. Sequencing was carried out using peripheral blood. These receptors came from a man younger than 45 with COVID-19, enrolled during active disease.

The rearrangement uses TRBV19 and TRBJ1-4; D unresolved. Per the germline V gene, CDR1 is LNHDA and CDR2 is SQIVND (reference sequence). The CDR3 consists of 15 residues. The V and J ends lost 3 bases and 0 bases respectively, with 8 bases between them. CDR3 region: CASSIVEATNEKLFF. CDR3 bases: TGTGCCAGTAGTATCGTAGAAGCAACTAATGAAAAACTGTTTTTT.

The chain has TRBV11-2 and TRBJ1-2, with no clear D. The V and J ends lost 5 bases and 4 bases respectively, with 8 bases between them. Looked up from germline, CDR1 is SGHAT and CDR2 is FQNNGV. This CDR3 is 12 amino acids long. The CDR3: CASSRVLYGYTF. The CDR3 DNA is TGTGCCAGCAGCAGAGTCCTCTATGGCTACACCTTC.

In DNA form, the CDR3 reads TGTGCCAGCAGCTTAGATGGGGCAGGGTCCACCTACGAGCAGTACTTC. It encodes CASSLDGAGSTYEQYF. V is TRBV5-6 and J is TRBJ2-7, with D possibly being TRBD1 (5 bases). Trimming shortened V by 2 bases and J by 2 bases, and 17 bases separated the two germline ends. Germline assignment: CDR1 SGHDT and CDR2 YYEEEE. This CDR3 contains 16 residues.

In this sample, this clone turned up once. This rearrangement joins TRBV29-1 to TRBJ1-4; D gene ambiguous. The CDR3 spans 11 residues. V was clipped by 7 bases and J by 6 bases, with 9 bases between them. Germline V lookup: CDR1 SQVTM, CDR2 ANQGSEA. The CDR3 DNA reads as TGCAGCGCCGAACGGTATGAAAAACTGTTTTTT. Translating gives CSAERYEKLFF.

CDR3 sequence reads: CASSRQAYGANVLTF. CDR3 bases: TGTGCCAGCAGCCGACAGGCCTATGGGGCCAACGTCCTGACTTTC. V gene TRBV6-5 combines with J gene TRBJ2-6, with a tentative D call TRBD1 (6 bases). Germline assignment: CDR1 MNHEY and CDR2 SVGAGI. This CDR3 is built from 15 residues. Trimming stripped 6 bases from V and 3 bases from J, with 12 bases between.

The V and J genes are TRBV6-2 or TRBV6-3 and TRBJ1-1; 8 nucleotides line up with TRBD1. CDR3 length: 16 amino acids. In germline, CDR1 is MNHEY, CDR2 SVGEGT. With 2 bases clipped from V and 3 bases from J, the junction kept 8 bases outside the gene matches. The CDR3: CASSYGQGALDTEAFF. In DNA, the CDR3 is TGTGCCAGCAGTTACGGGCAGGGGGCCTTGGACACTGAAGCTTTCTTT.

The rearrangement links TRBV7-9 to TRBJ2-2; 9 nucleotides line up with TRBD1. The V segment lost 9 bases and the J segment 7 bases; nucleotides outside the gene matches: 6. Per the germline V gene, CDR1 is SEHNR and CDR2 is FQNEAQ (reference sequence). The CDR3 has 13 amino acids. The CDR3, as DNA: TGTGCCAGTTTGGGACAGGGCAGCGGGGAGCTGTTTTTT. This codes for CASLGQGSGELFF.

V gene TRBV28 combines with J gene TRBJ2-7; 7 positions agree with TRBD2. V lost 1 base to trimming and J lost 2 bases; unmatched junction nucleotides: 5. Germline-derived CDR1 and CDR2 are MDHEN and SYDVKM. The CDR3 is 15 amino acids. The CDR3 spells CASSLLPSGPYEQYF. CDR3 DNA: TGTGCCAGCAGTTTATTGCCTAGCGGCCCCTACGAGCAGTACTTC.

The genes are TRBV18 and TRBJ1-1; the D gene is possibly TRBD1 (5 bases). The V end lost 2 bases, the J end lost 0 bases, and 16 bases lay between the germline ends. The CDR3 covers 17 residues. Germline V CDR1 and CDR2: KGHSH, LQKENI. The CDR3 bases are TGTGCCAGCTCACCAGACAGACAATCGGGTATGAACACTGAAGCTTTCTTT. This encodes CASSPDRQSGMNTEAFF. The full variable domain, completed using reference TRBV18 and TRBJ1-1, is NAGVMQNPRHLVRRRGQEARLRCSPMKGHSHVYWYRQLPEEGLKFMVYLQKENIIDESGMPKERFSAEFPKEGPSILRIQQVVRGDSAAYFCASSPDRQSGMNTEAFFGQGTRLTVV.

V is TRBV28 and J is TRBJ2-1; 13 bases line up with TRBD2. Trimming cost V 4 bases and J 13 bases; bases outside gene matches: 10. The CDR3 length is 15 residues. CDR1 MDHEN and CDR2 SYDVKM come from the germline V gene. In DNA form, the CDR3 reads TGTGCCAGCAGTTCTCTAACTAGCGGGAGGGTGGGACAGTTCTTC. This sequence encodes CASSSLTSGRVGQFF.

The chain has TRBV3-1 (or the pseudogene TRBV3-2) and TRBJ1-1, with D possibly matching TRBD1 (6 bases). Germline CDR1 reads LGHDT; CDR2 reads YNNKEL (reference sequence). Deletions cut 4 bases from V and 6 bases from J, with 15 bases between. The CDR3 has 14 residues. DNA of the CDR3: TGTGCCAGCAGCCTTTCTCACAGGGTAGCTGAAGCTTTCTTT. Amino acids: CASSLSHRVAEAFF.

J is TRBJ2-1 and V is TRBV5-1; 7 bases line up with TRBD2. The CDR3 consists of 17 residues. J was trimmed by 2 bases and V by 2 bases; bases with no gene match: 10. Germline V lookup: CDR1 SGHRS, CDR2 YFSETQ. This CDR3 is CASSFVIGTTTYNEQFF. The DNA of the CDR3 is TGCGCCAGCAGCTTCGTCATCGGGACTACGACCTACAATGAGCAGTTCTTC.

The V and J genes are TRBV7-9 and TRBJ2-3; D uncertain. There are 14 residues in the CDR3. V shed 3 bases and J shed 1 base, with 8 bases lying between them. Germline CDR1 SEHNR, CDR2 FQNEAQ (reference sequence). CDR3 residues: CASSLAQGTDTQYF. The DNA for the CDR3 is TGTGCCAGCAGCTTGGCCCAGGGCACAGATACGCAGTATTTT.

This clone was seen a few times. The V and J genes are TRBV11-3 and TRBJ2-3; no clear D gene. Per the germline V gene, CDR1 is SGHNT and CDR2 is YENEEA. CDR3 length equals 12 residues. Trimming shortened V by 1 base and J by 6 bases, and 5 bases separated the two germline ends. This CDR3 reads CASSLGGDTQYF. In nucleotides, the CDR3 is TGTGCCAGCAGCTTAGGAGGTGATACGCAGTATTTT.

In DNA form, the CDR3 reads TGCGCCAGCAGCTTGGGTCCGGAAGGCGGTCAGCCCCAGCATTTT. Translated, it gives CASSLGPEGGQPQHF. The genes are TRBV5-1 and TRBJ1-5; D ambiguous. The length of the CDR3 is 15 residues. Germline-derived CDR1 and CDR2 are SGHRS and YFSETQ. V was cut by 0 bases and J by 6 bases, with 13 bases left in between.

The chain recombines TRBV6-5 with TRBJ1-2; no clear D gene. Trimming removed 0 bases at V and 2 bases at J, with 13 bases between. This CDR3 contains 16 residues. Germline V gene lookup returns CDR1 MNHEY and CDR2 SVGAGI. CDR3 DNA sequence: TGTGCCAGCAGTTACTCCTACAATTACAGAAACTATGGCTACACCTTC. Amino acid sequence: CASSYSYNYRNYGYTF.

CDR3: CASSLRTTTNEKLFF. The CDR3 coding sequence is TGTGCCAGCAGTTTAAGGACAACAACTAATGAAAAACTGTTTTTT. This chain joins TRBV27 and TRBJ1-4; possibly TRBD1 for D (5 bases). The CDR3 consists of 15 residues. V was pared by 2 bases and J by 0 bases, with 7 bases between. The germline V gene has CDR1 MNHEY and CDR2 SMNVEV (reference sequence).

V usage is TRBV3-1 (or the pseudogene TRBV3-2) and J usage is TRBJ1-6; D remains ambiguous. CDR3 length equals 17 residues. Germline V CDR1 and CDR2: LGHDT, YNNKEL (reference sequence). V shed 0 bases and J shed 4 bases, with 13 bases lying between them. DNA of the CDR3: TGTGCCAGCAGCCAAGAAGGTGGCGGAAATTATAATTCACCCCTCCACTTT. Its translation: CASSQEGGGNYNSPLHF.

The chain combines TRBV27 with TRBJ2-2; tentative D call: TRBD2 (5 bases). V lost 8 bases and J 4 bases, leaving 17 bases between the germline ends. This CDR3 is built from 15 residues. Germline V CDR1 and CDR2: MNHEY, SMNVEV (reference sequence). The DNA of the CDR3 is TGTGCCAGCTCTATCCTGAGGGCGGGCACCGGGGAGCTGTTTTTT. The encoded protein is CASSILRAGTGELFF.

The chain uses TRBV27 and TRBJ2-3, with D perhaps TRBD2 (6 bases). Germline CDR1 is MNHEY and CDR2 is SMNVEV (reference sequence). V was trimmed by 0 bases and J by 5 bases, leaving 12 bases between them. The CDR3 consists of 15 residues. The CDR3 region has the DNA TGTGCCAGCAGTTTATCCCCGACTAGTTTAGATACGCAGTATTTT. Amino acids: CASSLSPTSLDTQYF.